This passage covers 28 T cell receptor beta chains from one sample sequenced in a study of breast tumors, draining lymph nodes, adjacent tissues (dated by TCRdb to the mid-2010s). The library was made by multiplex PCR. Sequencing took place on an Illumina HiSeq 2000. In-frame beta chains were kept once TCRdb had trimmed the public reads at Q25 with fastp and called clones with MiXCR. Each CDR3 protein appears once, grouped with its most common genes and DNA. In all, the sample holds some 250,000 distinct CDR3 sequences, and about 34% of those were seen once. The leading ten clones occupy approximately 3.7% of the sample. Lymph node samples came from the axillary draining lymph nodes of breast cancer patients. Sample: axillary lymph node tissue. The receptors here all came from a female donor with breast cancer. Some clones in this sample may be carry-over from other donors' samples.

Ten or more counts support this clonotype. The chain recombines TRBV2 with TRBJ2-2; D may match TRBD1 or TRBD2 (6 bases each). Germline assignment: CDR1 SNHLY and CDR2 FYNNEI. The CDR3 is made up of 17 amino acids. V dropped 2 bases and J dropped 5 bases, with 18 bases sitting between them. CDR3 in DNA: TGTGCCAGCAGTGAAAGGGGGTCCCTGGGACTTACCGGGGAGCTGTTTTTT. Translated, it gives CASSERGSLGLTGELFF.

At least ten counts were recorded for this clonotype. The gene calls are TRBV18 and TRBJ1-2; perhaps TRBD1 as D (6 bases). This CDR3 spans 12 amino acids. CDR1 KGHSH and CDR2 LQKENI come from the germline V gene. V was trimmed by 10 bases and J by 4 bases, leaving 13 bases between them. The CDR3 spells CATTGTSYGYTF. Here the CDR3 DNA reads TGTGCCACAACCGGGACAAGCTATGGCTACACCTTC.

The V gene is TRBV10-3, the J gene TRBJ2-7; 7 nucleotides match TRBD1. Looked up from germline, CDR1 is ENHRY and CDR2 is SYGVKD. V dropped 7 bases and J dropped 3; count of bases not matched to a gene: 6. The CDR3 has 13 amino acids. The CDR3 region has the DNA TGTGCCATCACCATTGACAGGGTCTACGAGCAGTACTTC. Translated, it gives CAITIDRVYEQYF.

This chain links TRBV10-3 with TRBJ2-2; either TRBD1 or TRBD2 may supply D (5 bases each). The ends were cut back, 3 bases at V and 4 bases at J, with 9 bases in the middle. This CDR3 spans 14 amino acids. Germline CDR1 and CDR2: ENHRY and SYGVKD. The CDR3 loop is CAISDSGSTGELFF. For the CDR3, the DNA is TGTGCCATCAGTGACTCAGGGAGCACCGGGGAGCTGTTTTTT.

There are many counts of this clonotype. This chain uses TRBV7-2 with TRBJ2-5; D is perhaps TRBD1 (5 bases). From germline, CDR1 is SGHTA and CDR2 FQGNSA. The V end was cut by 5 bases, the J end by 2 bases, with 15 bases between. This CDR3 region has 15 residues. CDR3 DNA sequence: TGTGCCAGCAGCCCTCGAGAGAGACAGCAAGAGACCCAGTACTTC. This sequence encodes CASSPRERQQETQYF.

This clonotype has ten or more counts. The genes are TRBV5-1 and TRBJ2-5, with 7 bases fitting TRBD2. V gave up 0 bases and J gave up 5 bases; unmatched junction bases: 7. The V gene's germline CDR1 is SGHRS and CDR2 YFSETQ. The CDR3 sequence is 15 residues long. The chain's CDR3 is CASSLVPSGPETQYF. As DNA, the CDR3 is TGCGCCAGCAGCTTGGTACCTAGCGGACCGGAGACCCAGTACTTC.

This clonotype was recorded at least ten times. The rearrangement uses TRBV28 and TRBJ2-2; tentative D call: TRBD2 (5 bases). From germline, CDR1 is MDHEN and CDR2 SYDVKM. The CDR3 consists of 13 residues. Trimming removed 5 bases at V and 6 bases at J, with 10 bases between. The CDR3 spells CASSLLRAGELFF. The CDR3 bases are TGTGCCAGCAGTCTGTTGAGGGCCGGGGAGCTGTTTTTT. The full variable domain, its missing parts supplied by reference TRBV28 and TRBJ2-2, is DVKVTQSSRYLVKRTGEKVFLECVQDMDHENMFWYRQDPGLGLRLIYFSYDVKMKEKGDIPEGYSVSREKKERFSLILESASTNQTSMYLCASSLLRAGELFFGEGSRLTVL.

The chain joins TRBV5-5 to TRBJ1-2; TRBD1 agrees at 11 bases. Germline V gene data show CDR1 as SGHKS and CDR2 as YYEKEE (reference sequence). The length of the CDR3 is 14 residues. Unmatched junction bases numbered 6, after V lost 6 bases and J lost 5 bases. The CDR3 coding sequence is TGTGCCAGCACCCTAGGGACAGGGGGGTATGGCTACACCTTC. Translation gives CASTLGTGGYGYTF. The entire variable domain, with the rest obtained from reference TRBV5-5 and TRBJ1-2, is as follows: DAGVTQSPTHLIKTRGQQVTLRCSPISGHKSVSWYQQVLGQGPQFIFQYYEKEERGRGNFPDRFSARQFPNYSSELNVNALLLGDSALYLCASTLGTGGYGYTFGSGTRLTVV.

In its sample, this clonotype was seen many times. The chain has TRBV9 and TRBJ1-3, with no clear D. Germline values: CDR1 SGDLS, CDR2 YYNGEE. Trimming left V 4 bases short and J 3 bases short, with 14 bases between. The CDR3 covers 15 residues. The CDR3 loop is CASSSWATDGNTIYF. The CDR3 DNA reads TGTGCCAGCAGCTCTTGGGCCACCGATGGAAACACCATATATTTT.

This clonotype came up many times. V is TRBV20-1 and J is TRBJ2-3, with TRBD1 as a possible D gene (6 bases). CDR1 DFQATT and CDR2 SNEGSKA come from the germline V gene (reference sequence). This CDR3 has 17 residues. Trimming pared 0 bases from V and 4 bases from J, leaving 20 bases between. The CDR3 region is CSARDFPGRGSADTQYF. The CDR3 nucleotides read TGCAGTGCTAGAGATTTTCCTGGCAGGGGAAGTGCAGATACGCAGTATTTT.

As to this clonotype: This clone may be a read error of a much larger clone one base away. The chain is built from TRBV7-9 and TRBJ2-7; D is undetermined. This CDR3 is built from 12 residues. Deletions cut 2 bases from V and 6 bases from J, with 8 bases between. Germline CDR1 reads SEHNR; CDR2 reads FQNEAQ (reference sequence). As DNA, the CDR3 is TGTGCCAGCAGCTTACTTACCTGCGAGCAGTACTTC. It translates to CASSLLTCEQYF.

The chain is built from TRBV11-2 and TRBJ2-1, with D possibly matching TRBD2 (6 bases). The CDR3 has 18 amino acids. Per the germline V gene, CDR1 is SGHAT and CDR2 is FQNNGV. Trimming removed 5 bases at V and 2 bases at J, with 22 bases between. The CDR3 region has the DNA TGTGCCAGCAGCCCCAGGGTGGGGGGATGGGAAACCTACAATGAGCAGTTCTTC. Translating gives CASSPRVGGWETYNEQFF.

This clonotype was recorded at least ten times. The chain recombines TRBV20-1 with TRBJ2-3; 12 bases fit TRBD2. This CDR3 comprises 18 residues. The V and J ends lost 1 base and 1 base, in that order; junction bases with no gene match: 9. The germline V gene encodes CDR1 DFQATT and CDR2 SNEGSKA (reference sequence). The CDR3 sequence: CSARVPSGRAWGTDTQYF. For the CDR3, the DNA is TGCAGTGCTAGAGTACCTAGCGGGAGGGCCTGGGGCACAGATACGCAGTATTTT.

This clonotype was seen many times. This chain uses TRBV6-5 with TRBJ2-5, with D possibly TRBD2 on 6 matching bases. Germline CDR1 reads MNHEY; CDR2 reads SVGAGI. CDR3 length: 16 residues. Trimming pared 6 bases from V and 4 bases from J, leaving 21 bases between. In DNA, the CDR3 is TGTGCCAGCAGCCGTTCGGGACTTCCTCCGGCAGAGACCCAGTACTTC. Protein product: CASSRSGLPPAETQYF.

This chain uses TRBV13 with TRBJ2-3; TRBD2 aligns across 7 bases. With V trimmed by 2 bases and J by 2 bases, 16 bases remained unmatched. Germline CDR1 PRHDT, CDR2 FYEKMQ (reference sequence). The CDR3 length is 19 residues. The CDR3 DNA sequence: TGTGCCAGCAGCTTATCTCCGGGTAGGGAGGGTTGGACCACAGATACGCAGTATTTT. Protein product: CASSLSPGREGWTTDTQYF.

V gene TRBV2 combines with J gene TRBJ1-2; 10 nucleotides align to TRBD1. Germline CDR1 reads SNHLY; CDR2 reads FYNNEI. The V and J ends lost 1 base and 4 bases, in that order; junction bases with no gene match: 9. The CDR3 covers 17 residues. The CDR3 here is CASSEELGGQGLYGYTF. The CDR3 bases are TGTGCCAGCAGTGAAGAGTTAGGGGGACAGGGGCTCTATGGCTACACCTTC.

In regard to this clonotype: Since a much larger clone is just one base distant, this may be a read error. The CDR3 end shows no conserved phenylalanine or tryptophan, and so a read error is likely. The chain links TRBV7-9 to TRBJ1-2; no clear D gene. Germline lookup yields CDR1 SEHNR and CDR2 FQNEAQ (reference sequence). Trimming removed 2 bases at V and 6 bases at J, with 13 bases between. This CDR3 has 14 residues. CDR3 coding DNA: TGTGCCAGCAGCTTACTTCTGAGCGGGCATGGCTACACCCTC. This encodes CASSLLLSGHGYTL.

This chain uses TRBV7-9 with TRBJ2-7, with D perhaps TRBD1 or TRBD2 (5 bases each). The V gene's germline CDR1 is SEHNR and CDR2 FQNEAQ (reference sequence). This CDR3 has 15 amino acids. Trimming stripped 4 bases from V and 7 bases from J, with 20 bases between. CDR3 coding DNA: TGTGCCAGCAGCTCCGACAGCCACCGGTCGGGAGAGCAGTACTTC. Translation: CASSSDSHRSGEQYF.

This clonotype has ten or more counts. One end of the junction is discordant with germline, which a read error may explain. V is TRBV7-7 and J is TRBJ2-2; D perhaps matches TRBD1 (5 bases). Germline CDR1 and CDR2: SSHAT and FNYEAQ (reference sequence). CDR3 length: 17 amino acids. The CDR3 DNA sequence: TGTGCTAGCAGCTCGATGGTACAGCAGGGAATAAACGGGGAGCTGTTTTTT. It yields the protein CASSSMVQQGINGELFF.

This clonotype is labeled medium-sized (0.01 to 0.1%). The chain links TRBV7-2 to TRBJ2-5, with TRBD1 as a possible D gene (6 bases). This CDR3 contains 14 residues. V gave up 4 bases and J gave up 5 bases, with 14 bases separating them. Germline V gives CDR1 SGHTA, CDR2 FQGNSA. For the CDR3, the DNA is TGTGCCAGCAGCTCGACCGGGACACGGGAGACCCAGTACTTC. It codes for CASSSTGTRETQYF.

At least ten counts were recorded for this clonotype. The V and J genes are TRBV20-1 and TRBJ2-7, with a possible D match to TRBD2 (6 bases). CDR3 length: 13 residues. The ends were cut back, 3 bases at V and 2 bases at J, with 11 bases in the middle. The germline V gene has CDR1 DFQATT and CDR2 SNEGSKA (reference sequence). The CDR3 sequence is CSASSSGAYEQYF. The CDR3 nucleotides read TGCAGTGCTAGTTCATCGGGGGCCTACGAGCAGTACTTC.

This clonotype was found many times. The chain uses TRBV7-2 and TRBJ1-5; no reliable D call. The germline gives CDR1 SGHTA, CDR2 FQGNSA. Deletions cut 2 bases from V and 6 bases from J, with 8 bases between. The CDR3 spans 13 residues. CDR3 sequence: CASSLTSVQPQHF. CDR3 nucleotide sequence: TGTGCCAGCAGCTTAACTAGCGTTCAGCCCCAGCATTTT.

This clonotype was picked up one time. The rearrangement links TRBV20-1 to TRBJ2-7; D uncertain. The V end was cut by 3 bases, the J end by 2 bases, with 8 bases between. The germline CDR1 and CDR2 sequences are DFQATT and SNEGSKA (reference sequence). The CDR3 sequence is 12 residues long. CDR3 bases: TGCAGTGCTAGGGGCGGTACCTACGAGCAGTACTTC. This sequence encodes CSARGGTYEQYF.

This clonotype was seen at least ten times. The chain carries TRBV7-2 and TRBJ2-3; 7 bases agree with TRBD2. Germline-derived CDR1 and CDR2 are SGHTA and FQGNSA. V trimming: 1 base; J trimming: 1 base; junction bases outside the gene matches: 2. CDR3 length: 15 residues. CDR3 DNA sequence: TGTGCCAGCAGCTTAGGCGGACTAGGCACAGATACGCAGTATTTT. Protein: CASSLGGLGTDTQYF.

This clonotype occurred many times. The rearrangement joins TRBV4-3 to TRBJ2-1, with D possibly TRBD2 on 5 matching bases. The CDR3 has 13 amino acids. Looked up from germline, CDR1 is LGHNA and CDR2 is YSLEER. The V end was cut by 5 bases, the J end by 8 bases, with 13 bases between. The CDR3 sequence: CASSYTPGDEQFF. CDR3 sequence (DNA): TGCGCCAGCAGCTACACTCCCGGGGATGAGCAGTTCTTC.

The chain couples TRBV5-1 to TRBJ2-1, with 8 positions matching TRBD1. V trimming: 1 base; J trimming: 5 bases; junction bases outside the gene matches: 8. The CDR3 is 16 amino acids. Germline assignment: CDR1 SGHRS and CDR2 YFSETQ. For the CDR3, the DNA is TGCGCCAGCAGCTTGATGGCAGGGGGCGACAACAATGAGCAGTTCTTC. Residues: CASSLMAGGDNNEQFF.

This clonotype was counted a few times. V is TRBV5-4 and J is TRBJ2-1; D may be TRBD2 (6 bases). The germline V gene has CDR1 SGHNT and CDR2 YYREEE (reference sequence). V lost 1 base and J 6 bases, leaving 17 bases between the germline ends. The CDR3 contains 16 residues. The CDR3: CASSLLRAGRGNEQFF. The CDR3 coding sequence is TGTGCCAGCAGCTTGTTGCGGGCCGGGAGAGGCAATGAGCAGTTCTTC.

The chain carries TRBV7-8 and TRBJ1-5; 7 bases match TRBD1. Germline V gives CDR1 SGHVS, CDR2 FQNEAQ. The CDR3 loop spans 14 amino acids. V lost 1 base to trimming and J lost 7 bases; unmatched junction nucleotides: 4. DNA of the CDR3: TGTGCCAGCAGCTTAGGTAACAGGGGCCAGCCCCAGCATTTT. Translated, it gives CASSLGNRGQPQHF.